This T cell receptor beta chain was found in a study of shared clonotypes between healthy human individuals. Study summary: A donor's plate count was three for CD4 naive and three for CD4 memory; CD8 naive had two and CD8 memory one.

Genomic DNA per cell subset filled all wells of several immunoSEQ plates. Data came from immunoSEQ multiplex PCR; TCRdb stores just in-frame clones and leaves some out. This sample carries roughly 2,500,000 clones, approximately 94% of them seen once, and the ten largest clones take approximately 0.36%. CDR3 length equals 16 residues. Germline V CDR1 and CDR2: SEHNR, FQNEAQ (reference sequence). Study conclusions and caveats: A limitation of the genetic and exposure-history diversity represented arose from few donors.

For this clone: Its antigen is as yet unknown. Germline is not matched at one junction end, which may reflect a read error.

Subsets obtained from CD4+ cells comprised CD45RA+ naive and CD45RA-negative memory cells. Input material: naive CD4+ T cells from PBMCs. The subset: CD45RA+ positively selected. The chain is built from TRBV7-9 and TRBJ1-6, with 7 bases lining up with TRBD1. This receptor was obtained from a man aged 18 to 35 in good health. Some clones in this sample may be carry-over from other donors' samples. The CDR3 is CASSAHRGSGNPPLHF. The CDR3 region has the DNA TGTGCCAGCAGCGCACACAGGGGCTCCGGTAATCCACCCCTCCACTTT.